This T cell receptor beta chain stems from a study of identical twins. The sample holds many counts of this clonotype. There were only healthy Caucasians among the donors. A universal primer site arose from template switching, and cDNA bore unique molecular identifiers. Using its own MiXCR run on the 5' RACE reads, TCRdb lists one record per CDR3 protein. Of approximately 300,000 distinct CDR3 sequences in the sample, just under 9.5% are singletons; the top ten hold roughly 7%. Germline trimming cut 0 bases from V and 8 bases from J; bases unmatched to any gene: 16. Germline V gene lookup returns CDR1 LGHNA and CDR2 YSLEER. CDR3 length equals 18 residues. This sample was shared with a second study, whose subject was yellow fever vaccine responses in identical twins. This second study says: Each twin's T cell response to the vaccine was reported to look partly convergent and partly personalized.

Input material: CD8+ T cells sorted from blood. The gene calls are TRBV4-3 and TRBJ2-1; TRBD2 aligns across 7 bases. This sequence originates from a woman younger than 30 in good health. CDR3 DNA sequence: TGCGCCAGCAGCCAAGATCAGATCCTAGCGGAGAAGGAGGATGAGCAGTTCTTC. It specifies CASSQDQILAEKEDEQFF.